The 32 T cell receptor beta chains given below trace back to one sample, sequenced in a study of CD4+ T cells in melanoma. TCRdb's table, derived via immunoSEQ multiplex PCR, lists solely in-frame clones and lacks some. The repertoire consists of around 55,000 clones, with over 60% occurring once and the leading ten covering 4.5% to 5.5%. The sequencing sample was made of tumor tissue. These receptors originate from a human donor with melanoma.

Concerning this clone itself: At one end, the junction sequence differs from germline, possibly due to a read error. This chain uses TRBV7-3 with TRBJ2-2; perhaps TRBD1 as D (6 bases). Per germline, CDR1 SGHTA and CDR2 FQGTGA. The CDR3 covers 15 residues. DNA of the CDR3: TGTGCCAGCAGCCTAACAGGGTCGGACACCGGGGAGCTGTTTTTT. Its protein is CASSLTGSDTGELFF.

The chain combines TRBV29-1 with TRBJ2-3; D possibly corresponds to TRBD2 (5 bases). Trimming shortened V by 3 bases and J by 5 bases, and 12 bases separated the two germline ends. Germline loops: CDR1 SQVTM, CDR2 ANQGSEA. The CDR3 extends over 13 amino acids. The CDR3 spells CSVDVGVGDTQYF. The CDR3, as DNA: TGCAGCGTTGACGTCGGGGTCGGAGATACGCAGTATTTT.

The gene calls are TRBV20-1 and TRBJ1-4; D unresolved. This CDR3 is built from 10 residues. The V end was cut by 3 bases, the J end by 8 bases, with 4 bases between. CDR1 is DFQATT and CDR2 is SNEGSKA in the germline V gene (reference sequence). CDR3 residues: CSASKEKLFF. The DNA of the CDR3 is TGCAGTGCTAGTAAGGAAAAACTGTTTTTT.

This chain uses TRBV5-1 with TRBJ2-1, with D unresolved. The CDR3 is 13 residues long. Per germline, CDR1 SGHRS and CDR2 YFSETQ. The V gene lost 0 bases and the J gene lost 3 bases, with 4 bases spanning the gap. The CDR3 coding sequence is TGCGCCAGCAGCTTGGCAGACTACAATGAGCAGTTCTTC. Its translation is CASSLADYNEQFF.

A few counts support this clone. The V gene is TRBV5-1, the J gene TRBJ1-3; the D is unclear. Trimming cost V 0 bases and J 0 bases, with 16 bases left between them. The germline V gene encodes CDR1 SGHRS and CDR2 YFSETQ. This CDR3 comprises 18 residues. The CDR3 here is CASSLAPADQSSGNTIYF. In DNA, the CDR3 is TGCGCCAGCAGCTTGGCCCCCGCCGACCAGAGCTCTGGAAACACCATATATTTT.

Notes on this clone: Other DNA sequences in the same sample also yield this CDR3. This chain uses TRBV5-4 with TRBJ2-7, with 11 nucleotides matching TRBD2. The germline gives CDR1 SGHNT, CDR2 YYREEE (reference sequence). Germline trimming cut 0 bases from V and 2 bases from J; bases unmatched to any gene: 4. The CDR3 spans 16 residues. The CDR3 DNA reads TGTGCCAGCAGCTTGGGTGGGACTAGCGGACCCTACGAGCAGTACTTC. It is translated as CASSLGGTSGPYEQYF.

This clone is medium-sized (0.01 to 0.1%) by share. The chain couples TRBV19 to TRBJ2-7, with no clear D. There are 13 residues in the CDR3. CDR1 is LNHDA, CDR2 SQIVND, per germline (reference sequence). The V end was cut by 1 base, the J end by 2 bases, with 6 bases between. The CDR3 reads CASSIATAYEQYF. CDR3 coding DNA: TGTGCCAGTAGTATAGCTACGGCCTACGAGCAGTACTTC.

The chain employs TRBV4-3 and TRBJ1-1; D is perhaps TRBD1 (5 bases). Trimming took 0 bases from V and 2 from J, leaving 13 bases between them. The germline CDR1 and CDR2 sequences are LGHNA and YSLEER. The CDR3 has 16 residues. The CDR3 region is CASSQDPLGGNTEAFF. The DNA of the CDR3 is TGCGCCAGCAGCCAAGATCCTCTTGGGGGAAACACTGAAGCTTTCTTT.

J is TRBJ1-1 and V is TRBV10-2; TRBD1 matches at 9 bases. V shed 6 bases and J 6 bases; nucleotides not matched to a gene: 5. The germline CDR1 and CDR2 sequences are WSHSY and SAAADI. There are 13 residues in the CDR3. The CDR3 DNA is TGCGCCAGCAGCTGGACAGGGGCGGCTGAAGCTTTCTTT. Its translation is CASSWTGAAEAFF.

The chain is built from TRBV7-3 and TRBJ1-2; 7 nucleotides agree with TRBD1. CDR1 is SGHTA and CDR2 is FQGTGA in the germline V gene. Losses at the gene ends were 4 bases for V and 4 bases for J; bases not matched to a gene: 3. This CDR3 has 13 amino acids. Here the CDR3 reads CASSYGTVYGYTF. CDR3 bases: TGTGCCAGCAGCTATGGGACAGTCTATGGCTACACCTTC. Filled out from reference TRBV7-3 and TRBJ1-2, the complete variable domain reads GAGVSQTPSNKVTEKGKYVELRCDPISGHTALYWYRQSLGQGPEFLIYFQGTGAADDSGLPNDRFFAVRPEGSVSTLKIQRTERGDSAVYLCASSYGTVYGYTFGSGTRLTVV.

This clone showed up just a few times. This CDR3 is also generated by other DNA sequences in the sample. The chain links TRBV20-1 to TRBJ2-7; possibly TRBD2 for D (6 bases). Trimming left V 3 bases short and J 6 bases short, with 6 bases between. Germline V gene sequence: CDR1 DFQATT, CDR2 SNEGSKA (reference sequence). This CDR3 region has 10 residues. CDR3 coding DNA: TGCAGTGCTAGCGGGGGCGAGCAGTACTTC. This sequence encodes CSASGGEQYF.

The chain couples TRBV30 to TRBJ1-5, with D maybe TRBD1 (5 bases). V gave up 1 base and J gave up 3 bases, with 10 bases separating them. The CDR3 has 14 amino acids. Germline V gene sequence: CDR1 GTSNPN, CDR2 SVGIG (reference sequence). CDR3 protein: CAWSEPGFNQPQHF. The CDR3 DNA sequence: TGTGCCTGGAGTGAACCAGGGTTCAATCAGCCCCAGCATTTT.

This clone was seen a single time. The rearrangement joins TRBV4-3 to TRBJ2-7, with 9 bases identical to TRBD1. The ends lost 0 bases at V and 4 bases at J; junction bases unmatched: 7. The CDR3 has 16 amino acids. CDR1 is LGHNA and CDR2 is YSLEER in the germline V gene. In DNA, the CDR3 is TGCGCCAGCAGCCAAGATCCGGGGACAGGGTCTTACGAGCAGTACTTC. Translated: CASSQDPGTGSYEQYF.

The sample holds one count of this clone. The J gene is TRBJ2-5, the V gene TRBV18; D gene unclear. CDR1 is KGHSH and CDR2 is LQKENI in the germline V gene. The V end lost 0 bases, the J end lost 4 bases, and 6 bases lay between the germline ends. This CDR3 spans 13 amino acids. CDR3 DNA: TGTGCCAGCTCACCACCGAGAGGAGAGACCCAGTACTTC. Its translation is CASSPPRGETQYF.

The chain employs TRBV2 and TRBJ1-2, with D tentatively TRBD1 (5 bases). Germline-derived CDR1 and CDR2 are SNHLY and FYNNEI. V was clipped by 5 bases and J by 4 bases, with 17 bases between them. The CDR3 runs 15 residues. CDR3 loop: CASSPTRGAPYGYTF. The CDR3 coding sequence is TGTGCCAGCAGTCCCACACGGGGCGCGCCCTATGGCTACACCTTC.

V is TRBV7-9 and J is TRBJ1-1; D call uncertain. CDR1 and CDR2 from the germline V gene are SEHNR and FQNEAQ (reference sequence). The CDR3 is 10 residues long. Trimming took off 10 bases at V and 3 bases at J, with 6 bases between the two ends. The CDR3 DNA follows: TGTGCCACGACGTACACTGAAGCTTTCTTT. It is translated as CATTYTEAFF.

The chain joins TRBV5-5 to TRBJ1-5; a possible D gene is TRBD1 (5 bases). Germline CDR1 and CDR2: SGHKS and YYEKEE (reference sequence). The CDR3 spans 15 residues. V was shortened by 4 bases and J by 4 bases, with 15 bases between the two germline ends. CDR3 DNA sequence: TGTGCCAGCAGCCTTGGTCCCGGGACGAATCAGCCCCAGCATTTT. The encoded protein is CASSLGPGTNQPQHF.

The chain employs TRBV28 and TRBJ1-6; D is uncertain. The CDR3 contains 12 residues. From germline, CDR1 is MDHEN and CDR2 SYDVKM. Between the trimmed V and J ends, which lost 3 bases and 9 bases, there was a span of 6 bases. The CDR3 region is CASSFGSSPLHF. CDR3 nucleotides: TGTGCCAGCAGTTTTGGGAGTTCACCCCTCCACTTT.

V usage is TRBV6-6 and J usage is TRBJ2-7, with 10 bases matching TRBD2. Germline assignment: CDR1 MNHNY and CDR2 SVGAGI (reference sequence). V lost 5 bases to trimming and J lost 3 bases; unmatched junction nucleotides: 4. This CDR3 is built from 14 residues. The chain's CDR3 is CASSPTSGNYEQYF. CDR3 nucleotides: TGTGCCAGCAGTCCAACTAGCGGGAACTACGAGCAGTACTTC.

At least ten counts were recorded for this clone. One junction end does not reproduce the germline sequence, and a read error may be involved. V is TRBV7-7 and J is TRBJ2-5, with 9 bases fitting TRBD1. The CDR3 has 15 residues. Germline CDR1 SSHAT, CDR2 FNYEAQ (reference sequence). CDR3 DNA sequence: TGTGCTAGCAGCTTAGGGATGGACAGGGGTCAGACCCAGTACTTC. Translated, it gives CASSLGMDRGQTQYF.

V and J are TRBV7-9 and TRBJ2-5; TRBD2 aligns across 10 bases. Germline assignment: CDR1 SEHNR and CDR2 FQNEAQ (reference sequence). V lost 0 bases, J lost 5 bases, and 3 bases stayed unmatched. The CDR3 covers 15 residues. DNA of the CDR3: TGTGCCAGCAGCTTAGCCCCTAGCGGGGGCGAGACCCAGTACTTC. Amino acid sequence: CASSLAPSGGETQYF.

This clone was detected only once. The chain couples TRBV9 to TRBJ2-3, with TRBD2 as a possible D gene (6 bases). The V gene lost 3 bases and the J gene lost 6 bases, with 8 bases spanning the gap. Per germline, CDR1 SGDLS and CDR2 YYNGEE. The CDR3 is made up of 12 amino acids. CDR3 coding DNA: TGTGCCAGCAGCGGACTAGAGGATACGCAGTATTTT. As protein: CASSGLEDTQYF. Full variable domain (rest looked up from reference TRBV9 and TRBJ2-3): DSGVTQTPKHLITATGQRVTLRCSPRSGDLSVYWYQQSLDQGLQFLIQYYNGEERAKGNILERFSAQQFPDLHSELNLSSLELGDSALYFCASSGLEDTQYFGPGTRLTVL.

In this sample, this clone turned up a few times. The chain links TRBV25-1 to TRBJ2-3; 7 bases align to TRBD1. V was clipped by 1 base and J by 0 bases; unmatched bases: 7. The CDR3 extends over 17 amino acids. CDR1 and CDR2 from the germline V gene are MGHDK and SYGVNS. The CDR3 DNA is TGTGCCAGCAGTGAATTCAATGGGGGACAGAGCACAGATACGCAGTATTTT. Protein: CASSEFNGGQSTDTQYF.

The chain carries TRBV2 and TRBJ2-5, with D perhaps matching TRBD1 (6 bases). V was pared by 6 bases and J by 5 bases, with 19 bases between. CDR3 length equals 15 residues. The germline CDR1 and CDR2 sequences are SNHLY and FYNNEI. In DNA, the CDR3 is TGTGCCAGCAGAGAGGACAGCTTCAACGGGGAGACCCAGTACTTC. Its translation: CASREDSFNGETQYF.

The chain employs TRBV9 and TRBJ2-3, with D perhaps matching TRBD1 (6 bases). The CDR3 is made up of 15 amino acids. V was pared by 2 bases and J by 1 base, with 11 bases between. Per germline, CDR1 SGDLS and CDR2 YYNGEE. In DNA form, the CDR3 reads TGTGCCAGCAGCGTTAGGAGACAGGGCACAGATACGCAGTATTTT. Translated: CASSVRRQGTDTQYF.

The gene calls are TRBV29-1 and TRBJ2-7; the D gene is possibly TRBD2 (6 bases). Trimming took 8 bases from V and 6 from J, leaving 17 bases between them. Germline V gives CDR1 SQVTM, CDR2 ANQGSEA. The CDR3 is 12 amino acids. The CDR3, as DNA: TGCAGCACTCAACTGGGGGGATCCGAGCAGTACTTC. Translating it yields CSTQLGGSEQYF.

Remarks on this clone: The sample contains more than one DNA sequence encoding this CDR3. This chain joins TRBV5-1 and TRBJ2-5; D not resolved. Gene TRBJ2-7 matches the end of the DNA better, so the J call may be wrong. The CDR3 extends over 11 amino acids. Germline CDR1 is SGHRS and CDR2 is YFSETQ. This CDR3 reads CASSLGGEQYF. As DNA, the CDR3 is TGCGCCAGCAGCTTGGGAGGCGAGCAGTACTTC.

The chain recombines TRBV11-2 with TRBJ2-3; TRBD2 matches 11 bases. This CDR3 has 16 residues. CDR1 SGHAT and CDR2 FQNNGV come from the germline V gene. Germline trimming cut 5 bases from V and 5 bases from J; bases unmatched to any gene: 9. The CDR3 DNA is TGTGCCAGCAGCCCTCACTTAGCGGGGGGGCAAGATACGCAGTATTTT. It specifies CASSPHLAGGQDTQYF.

The rearrangement links TRBV9 to TRBJ2-3, with TRBD2 identical over 10 bases. This CDR3 comprises 16 residues. Germline V gene sequence: CDR1 SGDLS, CDR2 YYNGEE. V gave up 0 bases and J gave up 2 bases; unmatched junction bases: 3. The CDR3: CASSVDLAGATDTQYF. The DNA for the CDR3 is TGTGCCAGCAGCGTAGATCTAGCGGGGGCCACAGATACGCAGTATTTT.

V is TRBV14 and J is TRBJ1-2; D ambiguous. There are 15 residues in the CDR3. The V and J ends lost 0 bases and 4 bases respectively, with 12 bases between them. CDR1 is SGHDN and CDR2 is FVKESK in the germline V gene. This CDR3 reads CASSQDLGVVYGYTF. The CDR3 nucleotides read TGTGCCAGCAGCCAAGACTTGGGCGTTGTCTATGGCTACACCTTC.

The V and J genes are TRBV9 and TRBJ2-7; 7 positions match TRBD1. This CDR3 contains 14 residues. V was pared by 0 bases and J by 3 bases, with 3 bases of the junction left unmatched. Looked up from germline, CDR1 is SGDLS and CDR2 is YYNGEE. CDR3 protein: CASSVAGTDYEQYF. The CDR3 region has the DNA TGTGCCAGCAGCGTAGCCGGGACAGACTACGAGCAGTACTTC. Using reference TRBV9 and TRBJ2-7 for the parts outside the CDR3, the full variable domain is DSGVTQTPKHLITATGQRVTLRCSPRSGDLSVYWYQQSLDQGLQFLIQYYNGEERAKGNILERFSAQQFPDLHSELNLSSLELGDSALYFCASSVAGTDYEQYFGPGTRLTVT.

The rearrangement links TRBV11-1 to TRBJ1-4; TRBD1 matches at 7 bases. V was clipped by 8 bases and J by 8 bases; unmatched bases: 17. CDR3 length equals 16 residues. Germline V gene data show CDR1 as SGHAT and CDR2 as FQDESV (reference sequence). The DNA for the CDR3 is TGTGCCAGCTTACCCCCCCGACAGGGTACGGAGGAAAAACTGTTTTTT. Translated, it gives CASLPPRQGTEEKLFF.